Below, one TCR beta chain is given with its context. The CDR3 has 13 amino acids. Trimming pared 0 bases from V and 13 bases from J, leaving 16 bases between. Germline CDR1 and CDR2: SGHTA and FQGTGA. This sample stems from a study of blood T cell repertoires in COVID-19. Only in-frame clones appear in the TCRdb table, and some are missing; sequencing was by immunoSEQ multiplex PCR. The data show over 200,000 clones, approximately 90% seen once. This chain links TRBV7-3 with TRBJ2-7, with D hard to call. Input material: PBMCs or T cells enriched from blood (not recorded which). The TCR comes from a man younger than 35 who had recovered from COVID-19. CDR3: CASSLTGESLAYF. The CDR3 nucleotides read TGTGCCAGCAGCTTAACGGGCGAGTCCCTGGCCTACTTC. The full variable domain, its missing parts supplied by reference TRBV7-3 and TRBJ2-7, is GAGVSQTPSNKVTEKGKYVELRCDPISGHTALYWYRQSLGQGPEFLIYFQGTGAADDSGLPNDRFFAVRPEGSVSTLKIQRTERGDSAVYLCASSLTGESLAYFGPGTRLTVT.